These T cell receptor beta chains were read from a single sample in a study of regulatory T cells in long-lasting Graves disease. MiXCR, applied by TCRdb to the multiplex PCR reads, yields one record per CDR3 protein. The repertoire has 400,000 to 500,000 distinct CDR3 sequences, 21% of them found once; the top ten carry over 11%. Sequencing was performed on peripheral blood mononuclear cells (PBMCs), taken when the disease was refractory, from a patient treated with antithyroid drugs. All receptors derive from a female donor with Graves disease. Each CDR3 is given with its conserved first and last residue. A D gene is named only where the DNA matches it firmly. The size entry is marked missing in some rows and otherwise reads once, few, many or a size class.

d_call clone_size j_call cdr3_length v_call cdr3_aa cdr3_nt
- many TRBJ2-5 8 TRBV20-1 CSARPGYF TGCAGTGCTAGGCCCGGGTACTTC
TRBD2 few TRBJ2-5 12 TRBV29-1 CSGGGTLETQYF TGCAGCGGGGGGGGGACTCTGGAGACCCAGTACTTC
- many TRBJ2-5 12 TRBV6-1 CASTTPPGTQYF TGTGCCAGCACCACCCCCCCGGGGACCCAGTACTTC
- - TRBJ1-1 18 TRBV20-1 CSVGGPDRRESLNTEAFF TGCAGTGTGGGGGGGCCCGACAGGCGCGAATCGCTGAACACTGAAGCTTTCTTT
TRBD1 few TRBJ2-7 14 TRBV28 CASMTGQGNFEQYF TGTGCCAGCATGACGGGACAGGGAAATTTCGAGCAGTACTTC
- many TRBJ1-4 15 TRBV2 CASTPDGATNEKLFF TGTGCCAGCACTCCCGACGGTGCAACTAATGAAAAACTGTTTTTT
TRBD1 many TRBJ2-5 15 TRBV7-8 CASSSPGTGQETQYF TGTGCCAGCAGCTCGCCTGGGACAGGGCAAGAGACCCAGTACTTC
TRBD2 many TRBJ2-7 15 TRBV12-3/TRBV12-4 CASSLGLAGVREQYF TGTGCCAGCAGTTTGGGACTAGCGGGAGTGCGCGAGCAGTACTTC
- - TRBJ1-1 15 TRBV5-1 CASSPGTVINTEAFF TGCGCCAGCAGCCCAGGGACGGTGATCAACACTGAAGCTTTCTTT
TRBD2 many TRBJ2-7 18 TRBV2 CASRRSGSVAGFFGEQYF TGTGCCAGCAGAAGGAGCGGGTCGGTAGCGGGTTTCTTTGGCGAGCAGTACTTC
TRBD1 many TRBJ2-1 12 TRBV20-1 CSATGQGGEQFF TGCAGTGCTACCGGACAGGGAGGTGAGCAGTTCTTC
TRBD2 - TRBJ2-3 15 TRBV20-1 CSALQREIAADTQYF TGCAGTGCTTTACAGCGGGAGATCGCCGCAGATACGCAGTATTTT
TRBD2 - TRBJ2-7 17 TRBV14 CASSQGTSLKSSYEQYF TGTGCCAGCAGCCAAGGGACTAGCCTTAAGAGCTCCTACGAGCAGTACTTC
- many TRBJ1-6 15 TRBV20-1 CSASNPGRHNSPLHF TGCAGTGCTTCGAATCCGGGACGGCATAATTCACCCCTCCACTTT
TRBD1 many TRBJ1-2 15 TRBV28 CASSFGTATNYGYTF TGTGCCAGCAGTTTCGGGACAGCCACTAACTATGGCTACACCTTC
TRBD1 many TRBJ1-4 15 TRBV28 CASTTQQGGSEKLFF TGTGCCAGCACCACACAACAGGGGGGTTCTGAAAAACTGTTTTTT
- - TRBJ2-5 13 TRBV6-5 CASSYSMGETQYF TGTGCCAGCAGTTACTCCATGGGGGAGACCCAGTACTTC
TRBD1 - TRBJ1-2 15 TRBV18 CASSGDRGTNYGYTF TGTGCCAGCTCCGGGGACAGGGGCACTAACTATGGCTACACCTTC
- many TRBJ2-5 15 TRBV27 CASSLYTGKQETQYF TGTGCCAGCAGTCTGTATACAGGGAAGCAAGAGACCCAGTACTTC
- - TRBJ2-3 12 TRBV28 CASSLSTGTQYF TGTGCCAGCAGTTTATCGACGGGGACGCAGTATTTT
- few TRBJ2-3 14 TRBV28 CASSFLSGTDTQYF TGTGCCAGCAGTTTCCTTAGCGGCACAGATACGCAGTATTTT
TRBD1 many TRBJ2-7 14 TRBV2 CASRADRGSYEQYF TGTGCCAGCAGAGCCGACAGGGGATCCTACGAGCAGTACTTC
- few TRBJ1-1 16 TRBV6-4 CASSYSAGRTNTEAFF TGTGCCAGCAGTTACTCCGCCGGACGGACGAACACTGAAGCTTTCTTT
- many TRBJ1-1 16 TRBV3-1 CASSQYSMGLGTEAFF TGTGCCAGCAGCCAGTACAGTATGGGGCTGGGTACTGAAGCTTTCTTT